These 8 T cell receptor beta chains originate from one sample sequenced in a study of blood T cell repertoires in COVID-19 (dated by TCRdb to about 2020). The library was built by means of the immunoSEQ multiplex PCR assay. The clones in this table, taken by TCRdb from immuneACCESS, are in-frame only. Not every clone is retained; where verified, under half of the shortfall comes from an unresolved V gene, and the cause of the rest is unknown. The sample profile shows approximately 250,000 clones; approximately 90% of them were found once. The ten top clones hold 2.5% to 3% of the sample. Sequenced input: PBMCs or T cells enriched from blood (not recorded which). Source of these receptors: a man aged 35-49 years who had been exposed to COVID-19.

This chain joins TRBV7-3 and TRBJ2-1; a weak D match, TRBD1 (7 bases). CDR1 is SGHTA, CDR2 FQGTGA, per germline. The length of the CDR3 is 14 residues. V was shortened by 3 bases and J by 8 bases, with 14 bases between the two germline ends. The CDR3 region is CASSLEGAGDEQFF. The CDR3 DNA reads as TGTGCCAGCAGCTTGGAGGGGGCAGGGGATGAGCAGTTCTTC.

The CDR3 DNA is TGTGCCTGGAAGCCCTGGGACAGGGGGAATGAAAAACTGTTTTTT. It is translated as CAWKPWDRGNEKLFF. The rearrangement uses TRBV30 and TRBJ1-4, with 11 nucleotides matching TRBD1. V trimming: 4 bases; J trimming: 5 bases; junction bases outside the gene matches: 6. Germline CDR1 GTSNPN, CDR2 SVGIG (reference sequence). The CDR3 is 15 residues long.

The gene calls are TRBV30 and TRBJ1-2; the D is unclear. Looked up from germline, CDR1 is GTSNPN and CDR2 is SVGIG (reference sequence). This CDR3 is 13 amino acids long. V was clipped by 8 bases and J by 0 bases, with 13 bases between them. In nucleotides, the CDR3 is TGTGCCCTGCTTGATAGAGCTAACTATGGCTACACCTTC. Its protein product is CALLDRANYGYTF.

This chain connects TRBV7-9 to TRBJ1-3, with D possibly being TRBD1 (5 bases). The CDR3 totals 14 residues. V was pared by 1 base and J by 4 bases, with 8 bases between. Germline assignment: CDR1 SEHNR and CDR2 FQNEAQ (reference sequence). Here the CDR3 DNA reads TGTGCCAGCAGCTTAGAAGACAGCGGAAACACCATATATTTT. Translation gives CASSLEDSGNTIYF.

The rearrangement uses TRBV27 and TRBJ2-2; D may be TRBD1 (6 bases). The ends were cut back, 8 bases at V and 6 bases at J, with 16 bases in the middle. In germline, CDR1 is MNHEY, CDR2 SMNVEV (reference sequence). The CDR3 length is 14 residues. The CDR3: CASSSGVTAGELFF. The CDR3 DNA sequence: TGTGCCAGCTCCTCAGGGGTAACGGCCGGGGAGCTGTTTTTT.

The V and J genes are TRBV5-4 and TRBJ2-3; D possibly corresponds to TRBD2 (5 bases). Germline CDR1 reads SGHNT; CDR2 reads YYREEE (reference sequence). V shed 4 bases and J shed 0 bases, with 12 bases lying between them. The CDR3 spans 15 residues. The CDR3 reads CASSLVGGSTDTQYF. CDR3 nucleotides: TGTGCCAGCAGCCTTGTCGGCGGGAGCACAGATACGCAGTATTTT.

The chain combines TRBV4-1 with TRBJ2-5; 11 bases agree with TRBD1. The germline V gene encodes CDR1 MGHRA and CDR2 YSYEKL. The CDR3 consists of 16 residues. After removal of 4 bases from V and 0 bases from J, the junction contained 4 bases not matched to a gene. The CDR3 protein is CASSPRDRGNQETQYF. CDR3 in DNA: TGCGCCAGCAGCCCCCGGGACAGGGGGAACCAAGAGACCCAGTACTTC.

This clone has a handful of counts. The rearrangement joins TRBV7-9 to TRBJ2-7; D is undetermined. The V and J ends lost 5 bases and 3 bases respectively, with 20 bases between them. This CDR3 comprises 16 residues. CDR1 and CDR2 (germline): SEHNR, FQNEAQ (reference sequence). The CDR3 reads CASSPQGGRTSYEQYF. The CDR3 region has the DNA TGTGCCAGCAGCCCCCAAGGCGGCAGAACAAGCTACGAGCAGTACTTC.